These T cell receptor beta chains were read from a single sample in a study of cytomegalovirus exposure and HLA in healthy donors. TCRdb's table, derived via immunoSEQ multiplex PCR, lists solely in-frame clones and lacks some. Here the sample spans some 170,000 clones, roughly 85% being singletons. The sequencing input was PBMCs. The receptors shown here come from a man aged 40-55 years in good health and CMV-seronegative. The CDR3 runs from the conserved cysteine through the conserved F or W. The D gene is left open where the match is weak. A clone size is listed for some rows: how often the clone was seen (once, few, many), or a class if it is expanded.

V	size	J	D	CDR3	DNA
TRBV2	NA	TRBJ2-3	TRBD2	CASSRLAGSTDTQYF	TGTGCCAGCAGTCGACTAGCGGGTTCCACAGATACGCAGTATTTT
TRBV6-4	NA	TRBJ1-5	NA	CASSPTDSNQPQHF	TGTGCCAGCAGTCCTACAGATAGCAATCAGCCCCAGCATTTT
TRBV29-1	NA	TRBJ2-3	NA	CSTSANQADTQYF	TGCAGCACTTCAGCCAATCAGGCAGATACGCAGTATTTT
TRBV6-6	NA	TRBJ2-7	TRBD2	CASQRERSYEQYF	TGTGCCAGCCAGCGGGAGCGTTCCTACGAGCAGTACTTC
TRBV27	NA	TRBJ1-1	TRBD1	CASSSGTGGVNTEAFF	TGTGCCAGCAGTTCCGGGACAGGGGGCGTGAACACTGAAGCTTTCTTT
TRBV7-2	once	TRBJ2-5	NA	CASSSPRGLETQYF	TGTGCCAGCAGCTCGCCAAGGGGACTTGAGACCCAGTACTTC
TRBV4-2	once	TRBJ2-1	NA	CASSQNLRGHEQFF	TGTGCCAGCAGCCAAAACCTCAGGGGCCATGAGCAGTTCTTC
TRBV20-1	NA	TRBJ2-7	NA	CSAAPGDEQYF	TGCAGTGCTGCCCCAGGGGACGAGCAGTACTTC
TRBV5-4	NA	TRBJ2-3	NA	CASSLGGYRRADTQYF	TGTGCCAGCAGCTTGGGAGGGTACCGCCGGGCAGATACGCAGTATTTT
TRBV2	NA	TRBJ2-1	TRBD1	CASNGDRGDEQFF	TGTGCCAGCAACGGGGACAGAGGGGATGAGCAGTTCTTC
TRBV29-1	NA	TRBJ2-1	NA	CSVATGRDEQFF	TGCAGCGTTGCTACCGGTAGAGATGAGCAGTTCTTC
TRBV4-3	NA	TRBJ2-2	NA	CASSQELGANTGELFF	TGCGCCAGCAGCCAAGAGTTAGGGGCAAACACCGGGGAGCTGTTTTTT
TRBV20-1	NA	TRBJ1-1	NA	CSASGHLEAFF	TGCAGTGCGTCAGGACACCTTGAAGCTTTCTTT
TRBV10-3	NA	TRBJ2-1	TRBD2	CAIRGTSGNEQLF	TGTGCCATCAGAGGGACTAGCGGTAATGAGCAGCTCTTC
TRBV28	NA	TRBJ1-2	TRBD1	CASSLGGQGARGYTF	TGTGCCAGCAGTTTAGGGGGACAGGGGGCGCGGGGCTACACCTTC
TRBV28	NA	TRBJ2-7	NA	CASSLGQYEQYF	TGTGCCAGCAGTTTGGGCCAATACGAGCAGTACTTC
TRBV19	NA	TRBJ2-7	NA	CASSIVPRDEQYF	TGTGCCAGTAGTATAGTACCCAGGGACGAGCAGTACTTC
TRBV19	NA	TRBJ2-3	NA	CASSTGRSGTDTQYF	TGTGCCAGTAGTACGGGAAGATCGGGCACAGATACGCAGTATTTT
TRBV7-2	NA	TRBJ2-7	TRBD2	CASSRGLVSEQYF	TGTGCCAGCAGCCGGGGACTAGTCTCCGAGCAGTACTTC
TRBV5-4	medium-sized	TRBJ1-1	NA	CASSSWGRNTEAFF	TGTGCCAGCAGCTCCTGGGGGCGGAACACTGAAGCTTTCTTT
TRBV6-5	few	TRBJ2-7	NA	CASSYSGAENEQYF	TGTGCCAGCAGTTACTCGGGGGCAGAAAACGAGCAGTACTTC
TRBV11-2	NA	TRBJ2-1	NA	CASSHGRGNEQFF	TGTGCCAGCAGCCACGGACGGGGGAATGAGCAGTTCTTC
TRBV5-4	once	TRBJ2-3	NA	CASSLELADTQYF	TGTGCCAGCAGCTTGGAACTGGCAGATACGCAGTATTTT
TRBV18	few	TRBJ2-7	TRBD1	CASSPTGGLGYEQYF	TGTGCCAGCTCACCCACAGGGGGCCTCGGTTACGAGCAGTACTTC
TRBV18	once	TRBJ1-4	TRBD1	CASSLTQGTNEKLFF	TGTGCCAGCTCGCTCACACAGGGGACTAATGAAAAACTGTTTTTT
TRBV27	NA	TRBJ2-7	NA	CASSLMAGGSYEQYF	TGTGCCAGCAGTTTAATGGCAGGAGGCTCCTACGAGCAGTACTTC
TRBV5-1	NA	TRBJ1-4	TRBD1	CASSFNPPGQGEKLFF	TGCGCCAGCAGCTTTAACCCCCCGGGACAGGGGGAAAAACTGTTTTTT
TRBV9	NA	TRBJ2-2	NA	CASRSGYGGELFF	TGTGCCAGCAGGTCAGGGTATGGAGGGGAGCTGTTTTTT
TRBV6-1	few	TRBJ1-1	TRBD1	CASSEDPNSFLTGETEAFF	TGTGCCAGCAGTGAAGATCCCAATTCCTTTTTGACAGGGGAGACTGAAGCTTTCTTT
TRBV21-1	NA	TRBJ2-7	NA	CASSKERVTSGPILLSYEQYF	TGTGCCAGCAGCAAAGAGAGGGTGACTAGCGGGCCGATACTCCTTTCCTACGAGCAGTACTTC
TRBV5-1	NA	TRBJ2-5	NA	CASSLAAGQETQYF	TGCGCCAGCAGCTTGGCCGCAGGACAAGAGACCCAGTACTTC
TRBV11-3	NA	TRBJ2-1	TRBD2	CASSPLDLAGGPDGQFF	TGTGCCAGCAGCCCCTTGGACCTAGCGGGAGGGCCTGATGGGCAGTTCTTC